This T cell receptor beta chain was documented in a study of cytomegalovirus exposure and HLA in healthy donors. Findings and caveats of the study: The majority of CMV-associated TCR beta chains were reported as apparently HLA-restricted in a later analysis.

With regard to this clone: Its antigen is still unknown.

CDR3 length equals 12 residues. The V end was cut by 3 bases, the J end by 7 bases, with 7 bases between. Germline CDR1 reads MNHEY; CDR2 reads SMNVEV (reference sequence). 60 Vbeta and 13 Jbeta primers were used in PCR. Measured with immunoSEQ multiplex PCR; TCRdb has only the in-frame clones, and not every one. Recorded here are about 72,000 clones; the top ten clones represent 2.5% to 3%. Sequenced: PBMCs. The receptor was derived from a man between 40 and 49 years old in good health and CMV-seronegative. V usage is TRBV27 and J usage is TRBJ2-1; D might be TRBD1 (6 bases). CDR3 DNA: TGTGCCAGCAGTTTCCAGGGGAATGAGCAGTTCTTC. Protein product: CASSFQGNEQFF.